Following are 10 T cell receptor beta chains from one sample sequenced in a study of T-cell memory formation after mild COVID-19. TCRdb fed the 5' RACE reads into MiXCR, producing one record per CDR3 protein. Altogether about 350,000 distinct CDR3 sequences are present, roughly 13% being singletons, with the ten largest covering 22%. The sample comprised PBMCs or a T cell subset sorted from them (not recorded which). Receptors were obtained from a man younger than 35 who had mild COVID-19 (a few samples of this study predate the infection). Cell type and time point are not known.

This clonotype has a handful of counts. CDR3 residues: CDWCGGGWMYEQYF. CDR3 coding DNA: TGTGATTGGTGCGGCGGGGGGTGGATGTACGAGCAGTACTTC. The rearrangement uses TRBV5-4 and TRBJ2-7; TRBD2 matches at 8 bases. Germline V gene sequence: CDR1 SGHNT, CDR2 YYREEE (reference sequence). The CDR3 length is 14 residues.

There are a few counts of this clonotype. CDR3 DNA sequence: TGTGCCACCCAGGGACAGACAGATACGCAGTATTTT. Translating it yields CATQGQTDTQYF. This chain uses TRBV24-1 with TRBJ2-3; 7 bases line up with TRBD1. The V segment lost 9 bases and the J segment 3 bases; nucleotides outside the gene matches: 2. This CDR3 contains 12 residues. The germline V gene encodes CDR1 KGHDR and CDR2 SFDVKD.

This clonotype has more than one count but fewer than ten. This chain joins TRBV6-5 and TRBJ1-5; the match to TRBD1 covers 7 bases. Per the germline V gene, CDR1 is MNHEY and CDR2 is SVGAGI. V dropped 1 base and J dropped 6; count of bases not matched to a gene: 0. The CDR3 loop spans 13 amino acids. The CDR3 sequence: CASSYYRGQPQHF. CDR3 coding DNA: TGTGCCAGCAGTTACTACAGGGGTCAGCCCCAGCATTTT.

CDR3 sequence reads: CASRGTASSYEQYF. The CDR3 DNA reads TGTGCCAGCAGGGGGACAGCGAGCTCCTACGAGCAGTACTTC. The chain is built from TRBV2 and TRBJ2-7, with 7 positions matching TRBD1. The CDR3 spans 14 residues. The V gene's germline CDR1 is SNHLY and CDR2 FYNNEI. J was trimmed by 0 bases and V by 6 bases; bases with no gene match: 5.

The chain couples TRBV19 to TRBJ1-1; 9 nucleotides line up with TRBD1. V lost 2 bases to trimming and J lost 1 base; unmatched junction nucleotides: 14. CDR3 size: 19 residues. Germline values: CDR1 LNHDA, CDR2 SQIVND (reference sequence). In nucleotides, the CDR3 is TGTGCCAGTAGTATACTCGGGACAGGGATGAAAAGTCGGAACACTGAAGCTTTCTTT. Its translation is CASSILGTGMKSRNTEAFF.

This rearrangement joins TRBV6-5 to TRBJ2-3, with D perhaps matching TRBD1 (6 bases). CDR1 is MNHEY and CDR2 is SVGAGI in the germline V gene. V lost 6 bases, J lost 9 bases, and 13 bases lay in between. CDR3 length: 12 residues. The CDR3 loop is CASSSGVVTQYF. The CDR3 DNA is TGTGCCAGCAGCTCAGGGGTAGTCACGCAGTATTTT.

V and J are TRBV7-3 and TRBJ2-3, with 8 positions matching TRBD2. CDR1 and CDR2 (germline): SGHTA, FQGTGA. The CDR3 totals 15 residues. With V trimmed by 2 bases and J by 4 bases, 5 bases remained unmatched. The CDR3 loop is CASSLGGGRADTQYF. CDR3 DNA: TGTGCCAGCAGCTTAGGCGGGGGGCGCGCAGATACGCAGTATTTT. Filled out from reference TRBV7-3 and TRBJ2-3, the complete variable domain reads GAGVSQTPSNKVTEKGKYVELRCDPISGHTALYWYRQSLGQGPEFLIYFQGTGAADDSGLPNDRFFAVRPEGSVSTLKIQRTERGDSAVYLCASSLGGGRADTQYFGPGTRLTVL.

The sample holds a few counts of this clonotype. The rearrangement uses TRBV7-9 and TRBJ2-7; D tentatively reads TRBD1 or TRBD2 (5 bases each). Germline CDR1 SEHNR, CDR2 FQNEAQ (reference sequence). V lost 4 bases and J lost 3, with 22 bases in between. The CDR3 totals 17 residues. CDR3 DNA sequence: TGTGCCAGCAGCTCCACCGGGACCCTGGGGCTGAACTACGAGCAGTACGTC. It codes for CASSSTGTLGLNYEQYV.

The table lists this clonotype with a few counts. The chain joins TRBV6-6 to TRBJ2-7, with TRBD2 as a possible D gene (7 bases). Between the trimmed V and J ends, which lost 0 bases and 3 bases, there was a span of 12 bases. The germline gives CDR1 MNHNY, CDR2 SVGAGI (reference sequence). The CDR3 consists of 15 residues. This CDR3 reads CASSYSRGPLYEQYV. CDR3 sequence (DNA): TGTGCCAGCAGTTACTCGCGGGGGCCCCTCTACGAGCAGTACGTC.

This clonotype was seen a few times. The chain combines TRBV14 with TRBJ2-7; no firm D call. The CDR3 has 13 residues. CDR1 and CDR2 from the germline V gene are SGHDN and FVKESK. V was cut by 1 base and J by 4 bases, with 8 bases left in between. The CDR3 nucleotides are TGTGCCAGCAGCCAAGTTACAGTATACGAGCAGTACTTC. Protein: CASSQVTVYEQYF.